This paragraph reports one TCR beta chain. This sample is part of a study of blood T cell repertoires in COVID-19. Only in-frame clones appear in the TCRdb table, and some are missing; sequencing was by immunoSEQ multiplex PCR. The table includes about 170,000 clones, less than 85% detected once. CDR3 length: 15 residues. Germline V CDR1 and CDR2: MDHEN, SYDVKM. V gave up 7 bases and J gave up 4 bases; unmatched junction bases: 6. This clonotype was sampled from an elderly woman with active or convalescent COVID-19. The chain joins TRBV28 to TRBJ2-6; 8 bases line up with TRBD2. Sample: peripheral blood. The CDR3 DNA sequence: TGTGCCAGCATTTCGGGAGGGTCCGGGGCCAACGTCCTGACTTTC. Translation: CASISGGSGANVLTF. Full variable domain (remainder filled in from reference TRBV28 and TRBJ2-6): DVKVTQSSRYLVKRTGEKVFLECVQDMDHENMFWYRQDPGLGLRLIYFSYDVKMKEKGDIPEGYSVSREKKERFSLILESASTNQTSMYLCASISGGSGANVLTFGAGSRLTVL.